The present entry profiles one T cell receptor beta chain with its context. There is no known antigen for this receptor. No much larger clone exists at a distance of one base, and base qualities are not known. TCRbeta CDR3 regions were amplified from genomic DNA by means of the immunoSEQ Assay, a bias-controlled multiplex PCR. In the original analysis: The number of nucleated cells in each sample was estimated from the amplification of reference gene primers within the assay. Sequence reads were collapsed and filtered to measure the absolute abundance of every unique TCRbeta CDR3 rearrangement. For each sample, productive Simpson clonality was calculated as the square root of Simpson's diversity index over productive rearrangements. Not all clones reach the TCRdb copy of this immuneACCESS table, which keeps in-frame sequences only. Checked studies attribute under half of the gap to unresolved V genes and leave the rest unexplained. D and trimming were read from the DNA, whereas the V and J calls and clone size are those reported in that table. The sample table holds about 40,000 clones, of which 70% to 90% were seen once. The ten top clones hold roughly 18% of the sample.

The data are from a study of blood T cell repertoires in COVID-19 (dated by TCRdb to about 2020). Notes on the research overall: Samples covering the acute and convalescent phases of COVID-19 were provided by collaborators in the United States, Italy and Spain. Samples were obtained from the ongoing ImmuneRACE study (first 160 participants) and from 1,254 subjects provided by 6 global collaborators. Deeply sampled blood TCRbeta repertoires from subjects exposed to, actively infected with, or recovered from COVID-19 were included in the dataset. The repertoires were made available in a free public database intended to serve as a resource for research on the immune response to SARS-CoV-2. Nearly every sample came with metadata listing a de-identified subject ID, COVID-19 status, age in years and sex. The material from the prospective study consisted of cDNA or gDNA derived from T cells, B-cell-depleted T cells, or PBMCs. Where available, HLA class I and class II types were taken from metadata supplied by the sample provider and were not determined by assay-based typing. The investigation overall reported the following: Clinical and demographic metadata were provided uncurated, with the amount varying by source and participant.

CDR1 PRHDT and CDR2 FYEKMQ are derived from the germline V gene (reference sequence). The germline ends are 20 bases apart after V is trimmed by 4 bases and J by 1 base. The CDR3 measures 17 amino acids from cysteine to phenylalanine. The retained sequence is limited to the CDR3, 51 bases, with the frame set at the first base. The collaborating institutions used their own protocols to collect whole blood in K2EDTA tubes. For TCRbeta analysis, collaborator samples were shipped as frozen whole blood, as isolated PBMCs, or as DNA extracted from either sample type. The chain joins TRBV13 to TRBJ2-7; the D region possibly corresponds to TRBD2 (8 bases align). This receptor was identified in a man over 45 in a cohort sampled during active COVID-19. Sequenced material: peripheral blood. The encoded CDR3 is CASSSLSGGQISYEQYF. Read as DNA, the sequence is TGTGCCAGCAGCTCCCTAAGCGGGGGACAGATATCCTACGAGCAGTACTTC.